The rows below give T cell receptor beta chains drawn from one sample of a study of T cell responses to AZD1222 COVID-19 vaccine. Profiled with immunoSEQ multiplex PCR; TCRdb holds only in-frame clones, not every one. This repertoire shows about 40,000 clones, approximately 80% found once; its top ten account for over 15%. This sample comprised peripheral blood, obtained 28 days after the second AZD1222 dose. The receptor set was obtained from an adult who received the AZD1222 COVID-19 vaccine. CDR3s include the opening cysteine and the closing phenylalanine or tryptophan. The order of the fields is CDR3 protein, CDR3 DNA, V gene, D gene, clone size, J gene. D genes are given only for firm matches. A clone size is listed for some rows: how often the clone was seen (once, few, many), or a class if it is expanded.

cdr3_aa: CASSRDRDNSPLHF; cdr3_nt: TGTGCCAGCAGCCGGGACAGGGATAATTCACCCCTCCACTTT; v_call: TRBV14; d_call: TRBD1; clone_size: .; j_call: TRBJ1-6
cdr3_aa: CASSLEAMAGNYGYTF; cdr3_nt: TGTGCTAGCAGCTTAGAGGCGATGGCTGGGAACTATGGCTACACCTTC; v_call: TRBV7-7; d_call: .; clone_size: .; j_call: TRBJ1-2
cdr3_aa: CASSLRGPGQVDEQFF; cdr3_nt: TGTGCCAGCAGCTTAAGGGGGCCGGGACAGGTCGATGAGCAGTTCTTC; v_call: TRBV7-6; d_call: TRBD1; clone_size: .; j_call: TRBJ2-1
cdr3_aa: CASSYPPLTFF; cdr3_nt: TGTGCCAGCAGTTACCCCCCGTTAACTTTCTTT; v_call: TRBV6-5; d_call: .; clone_size: .; j_call: TRBJ1-1
cdr3_aa: CASQKVDYGYTF; cdr3_nt: TGTGCCAGTCAGAAGGTGGACTATGGCTACACCTTC; v_call: TRBV19; d_call: .; clone_size: .; j_call: TRBJ1-2
cdr3_aa: CASSFRTGGYGYTF; cdr3_nt: TGTGCCAGCAGCTTCCGGACAGGGGGCTATGGCTACACCTTC; v_call: TRBV9; d_call: TRBD1; clone_size: medium-sized; j_call: TRBJ1-2
cdr3_aa: CASGPGGTTNEKLFF; cdr3_nt: TGCGCCAGCGGACCCGGCGGGACAACTAATGAAAAACTGTTTTTT; v_call: TRBV5-1; d_call: .; clone_size: .; j_call: TRBJ1-4
cdr3_aa: CAWSLGPYEQYF; cdr3_nt: TGTGCCTGGAGCTTAGGTCCCTACGAGCAGTACTTC; v_call: TRBV30; d_call: .; clone_size: .; j_call: TRBJ2-7
cdr3_aa: CASRTAQSSYEQYF; cdr3_nt: TGCGCCAGCAGAACTGCCCAGAGTTCCTACGAGCAGTACTTC; v_call: TRBV5-1; d_call: .; clone_size: .; j_call: TRBJ2-7
cdr3_aa: CASSRGVLPSANYGYTF; cdr3_nt: TGTGCCAGTAGTAGAGGGGTCCTTCCTTCTGCTAACTATGGCTACACCTTC; v_call: TRBV19; d_call: .; clone_size: .; j_call: TRBJ1-2
cdr3_aa: CASSKRTGGTYEQYF; cdr3_nt: TGTGCCAGCAGCAAGAGAACAGGGGGCACCTACGAGCAGTACTTC; v_call: TRBV13; d_call: TRBD1; clone_size: .; j_call: TRBJ2-7
cdr3_aa: CATSDLNMETDTQYF; cdr3_nt: TGTGCCACCAGTGATTTGAATATGGAGACAGATACGCAGTATTTT; v_call: TRBV24-1; d_call: .; clone_size: .; j_call: TRBJ2-3
cdr3_aa: CASSTDSYEQYF; cdr3_nt: TGCGCCAGCAGCACGGACAGCTACGAGCAGTACTTC; v_call: TRBV5-1; d_call: .; clone_size: .; j_call: TRBJ2-7
cdr3_aa: CASSYSPGGNQPQHF; cdr3_nt: TGTGCCAGCAGTTACTCGCCGGGGGGCAATCAGCCCCAGCATTTT; v_call: TRBV6-5; d_call: .; clone_size: .; j_call: TRBJ1-5
cdr3_aa: CASSEAGTGIYEQYF; cdr3_nt: TGTGCCAGCAGTGAGGCCGGGACAGGGATCTACGAGCAGTACTTC; v_call: TRBV25-1; d_call: TRBD1; clone_size: .; j_call: TRBJ2-7
cdr3_aa: CASRAGTLVTDTQYF; cdr3_nt: TGTGCCAGCAGGGCTGGGACCCTGGTCACAGATACGCAGTATTTT; v_call: TRBV5-6; d_call: .; clone_size: .; j_call: TRBJ2-3
cdr3_aa: CASSYGLAGSGELFF; cdr3_nt: TGTGCCAGCAGTTACGGTCTAGCGGGGTCCGGGGAGCTGTTTTTT; v_call: TRBV6-5; d_call: TRBD2; clone_size: .; j_call: TRBJ2-2
cdr3_aa: CASSQAPYEQYF; cdr3_nt: TGTGCCAGCAGCCAAGCCCCATACGAGCAGTACTTC; v_call: TRBV14; d_call: .; clone_size: .; j_call: TRBJ2-7
cdr3_aa: CASSLPGRSYEQYF; cdr3_nt: TGTGCCAGCTCACTCCCAGGACGCTCCTACGAGCAGTACTTC; v_call: TRBV18; d_call: .; clone_size: .; j_call: TRBJ2-7
cdr3_aa: CASSGGGNWHYGYTF; cdr3_nt: TGTGCCAGCTCCGGAGGGGGAAATTGGCACTATGGCTACACCTTC; v_call: TRBV28; d_call: .; clone_size: .; j_call: TRBJ1-2
cdr3_aa: CAWNGWVRDRLVEAFF; cdr3_nt: TGTGCCTGGAATGGGTGGGTCCGGGACAGGCTGGTGGAAGCTTTCTTT; v_call: TRBV30; d_call: TRBD1; clone_size: .; j_call: TRBJ1-1
cdr3_aa: CASSLAPLGGSREKLFF; cdr3_nt: TGCGCCAGCAGCTTGGCCCCATTGGGGGGCTCGAGGGAAAAACTGTTTTTT; v_call: TRBV5-1; d_call: .; clone_size: .; j_call: TRBJ1-4
cdr3_aa: CASSQPGLNTGELFF; cdr3_nt: TGTGCCAGCAGCCAGCCGGGACTCAACACCGGGGAGCTGTTTTTT; v_call: TRBV6-2/TRBV6-3; d_call: .; clone_size: .; j_call: TRBJ2-2
cdr3_aa: CSASGGNNEQFF; cdr3_nt: TGCAGTGCTAGTGGGGGGAACAATGAGCAGTTCTTC; v_call: TRBV20-1; d_call: .; clone_size: .; j_call: TRBJ2-1
cdr3_aa: CASSQETGQRIDAFF; cdr3_nt: TGTGCCAGCAGCCAAGAAACGGGACAGAGAATTGACGCTTTCTTT; v_call: TRBV3-1/TRBV3-2; d_call: TRBD1; clone_size: .; j_call: TRBJ1-1
cdr3_aa: CASTPHLGTYEQYF; cdr3_nt: TGTGCCAGCACGCCGCACTTGGGGACCTACGAGCAGTACTTC; v_call: TRBV28; d_call: .; clone_size: .; j_call: TRBJ2-7
cdr3_aa: CASSWTGGNQPQHF; cdr3_nt: TGTGCCAGCAGTTGGACAGGGGGCAATCAGCCCCAGCATTTT; v_call: TRBV27; d_call: TRBD1; clone_size: .; j_call: TRBJ1-5
cdr3_aa: CATSTVLSGNTIYF; cdr3_nt: TGTGCCACTTCGACAGTACTCTCTGGAAACACCATATATTTT; v_call: TRBV3-1/TRBV3-2; d_call: .; clone_size: .; j_call: TRBJ1-3
cdr3_aa: CASSDGQDSYEQYF; cdr3_nt: TGTGCCAGCAGCGACGGACAGGACTCCTACGAGCAGTACTTC; v_call: TRBV7-9; d_call: TRBD1; clone_size: .; j_call: TRBJ2-7
cdr3_aa: CSERANNEQFF; cdr3_nt: TGCAGTGAGCGGGCTAACAATGAGCAGTTCTTC; v_call: TRBV20-1; d_call: .; clone_size: .; j_call: TRBJ2-1
cdr3_aa: CASSLEPATYEQYF; cdr3_nt: TGCGCCAGCAGCTTGGAGCCGGCAACCTACGAGCAGTACTTC; v_call: TRBV5-1; d_call: .; clone_size: .; j_call: TRBJ2-7
cdr3_aa: CASRNRIIPGANVLTF; cdr3_nt: TGCGCCAGCAGGAACAGGATAATACCTGGGGCCAACGTCCTGACTTTC; v_call: TRBV5-1; d_call: .; clone_size: .; j_call: TRBJ2-6
cdr3_aa: CASSEAGQGSEKLFF; cdr3_nt: TGTGCCAGCAGTGAAGCGGGACAGGGAAGTGAAAAACTGTTTTTT; v_call: TRBV6-1; d_call: TRBD1; clone_size: once; j_call: TRBJ1-4
cdr3_aa: CASSLEAGLRGTEAFF; cdr3_nt: TGCGCCAGCAGCTTGGAAGCGGGGTTAAGGGGCACTGAAGCTTTCTTT; v_call: TRBV5-1; d_call: .; clone_size: .; j_call: TRBJ1-1
cdr3_aa: CASSSNRAAGYGYTF; cdr3_nt: TGTGCCAGCAGTTCCAACAGGGCGGCGGGATATGGCTACACCTTC; v_call: TRBV6-6; d_call: .; clone_size: once; j_call: TRBJ1-2
cdr3_aa: CASSQYGNQPQHF; cdr3_nt: TGTGCCAGCAGCCAATACGGGAATCAGCCCCAGCATTTT; v_call: TRBV14; d_call: .; clone_size: .; j_call: TRBJ1-5
cdr3_aa: CASSYEGQPNTEAFF; cdr3_nt: TGTGCCAGCAGCTACGAGGGACAGCCTAACACTGAAGCTTTCTTT; v_call: TRBV7-3; d_call: TRBD1; clone_size: .; j_call: TRBJ1-1
cdr3_aa: CASSFQGEYNSPLHF; cdr3_nt: TGTGCCAGCAGTTTCCAGGGTGAATATAATTCACCCCTCCACTTT; v_call: TRBV28; d_call: .; clone_size: .; j_call: TRBJ1-6
cdr3_aa: CASSTRTGTGELFF; cdr3_nt: TGTGCCAGCAGCACGCGGACGGGCACCGGGGAGCTGTTTTTT; v_call: TRBV7-8; d_call: .; clone_size: .; j_call: TRBJ2-2
cdr3_aa: CASSLNEGNEQFF; cdr3_nt: TGTGCCAGCAGTTTAAACGAGGGCAATGAGCAGTTCTTC; v_call: TRBV12-3/TRBV12-4; d_call: .; clone_size: .; j_call: TRBJ2-1
cdr3_aa: CASSPPQRGYNEQFF; cdr3_nt: TGTGCCAGCAGCCCCCCCCAGCGGGGGTACAATGAGCAGTTCTTC; v_call: TRBV5-6; d_call: TRBD2; clone_size: .; j_call: TRBJ2-1
cdr3_aa: CASSPFGASGTYEQYF; cdr3_nt: TGTGCCAGCAGCCCCTTCGGGGCTAGCGGGACCTACGAGCAGTACTTC; v_call: TRBV4-2; d_call: TRBD2; clone_size: .; j_call: TRBJ2-7
cdr3_aa: CASRGTGNEKLFF; cdr3_nt: TGTGCCAGCAGGGGGACAGGAAATGAAAAACTGTTTTTT; v_call: TRBV12-3/TRBV12-4; d_call: TRBD1; clone_size: .; j_call: TRBJ1-4
cdr3_aa: CSAVIANEQFF; cdr3_nt: TGCAGTGCCGTCATCGCTAATGAGCAGTTCTTC; v_call: TRBV20-1; d_call: .; clone_size: .; j_call: TRBJ2-1
cdr3_aa: CASSQDQGMNNSPLHF; cdr3_nt: TGCGCCAGCAGCCAAGATCAAGGGATGAATAATTCACCCCTCCACTTT; v_call: TRBV4-1; d_call: .; clone_size: few; j_call: TRBJ1-6
cdr3_aa: CAVGSRANTGELFF; cdr3_nt: TGTGCCGTGGGGTCAAGGGCGAACACCGGGGAGCTGTTTTTT; v_call: TRBV19; d_call: .; clone_size: once; j_call: TRBJ2-2
cdr3_aa: CASSLRTGEHQPQHF; cdr3_nt: TGTGCCAGCAGTTTAAGGACAGGAGAACATCAGCCCCAGCATTTT; v_call: TRBV27; d_call: TRBD1; clone_size: .; j_call: TRBJ1-5
cdr3_aa: CASSREEGADQPQHF; cdr3_nt: TGTGCCAGCTCCCGAGAGGAGGGGGCCGATCAGCCCCAGCATTTT; v_call: TRBV18; d_call: TRBD1; clone_size: .; j_call: TRBJ1-5
cdr3_aa: CASRGGGWNIQYF; cdr3_nt: TGTGCCAGCAGGGGGGGTGGATGGAACATTCAGTACTTC; v_call: TRBV6-5; d_call: .; clone_size: .; j_call: TRBJ2-4
cdr3_aa: CASRGDWGNNEQFF; cdr3_nt: TGTGCCAGCAGGGGGGACTGGGGTAACAATGAGCAGTTCTTC; v_call: TRBV6-5; d_call: .; clone_size: .; j_call: TRBJ2-1
cdr3_aa: CASSFSEFYGYTF; cdr3_nt: TGTGCCAGCAGCTTCTCCGAATTCTATGGCTACACCTTC; v_call: TRBV5-8; d_call: .; clone_size: .; j_call: TRBJ1-2
cdr3_aa: CASSEAWGQGTQYF; cdr3_nt: TGTGCCAGCAGTGAAGCATGGGGACAGGGGACCCAGTACTTC; v_call: TRBV6-1; d_call: TRBD1; clone_size: .; j_call: TRBJ2-5
cdr3_aa: CASSLHGQGIRREQYF; cdr3_nt: TGTGCCAGCAGCTTACATGGACAGGGGATTAGGAGGGAGCAGTACTTC; v_call: TRBV7-2; d_call: TRBD1; clone_size: .; j_call: TRBJ2-7
cdr3_aa: CASSPGTGSGTQYF; cdr3_nt: TGTGCCAGCAGCCCCGGGACAGGGTCCGGGACCCAGTACTTC; v_call: TRBV7-2; d_call: TRBD1; clone_size: .; j_call: TRBJ2-5
cdr3_aa: CASNIRGNQPQHF; cdr3_nt: TGTGCCAGTAATATAAGAGGGAATCAGCCCCAGCATTTT; v_call: TRBV19; d_call: .; clone_size: .; j_call: TRBJ1-5
cdr3_aa: CASSQDLVRSYEQYF; cdr3_nt: TGTGCCAGCAGCCAAGATTTGGTACGGTCCTACGAGCAGTACTTC; v_call: TRBV3-1/TRBV3-2; d_call: .; clone_size: .; j_call: TRBJ2-7
cdr3_aa: CASSLDLAREKLFF; cdr3_nt: TGTGCCAGCTCTTTAGACCTTGCGCGGGAAAAACTGTTTTTT; v_call: TRBV27; d_call: .; clone_size: .; j_call: TRBJ1-4
cdr3_aa: CASRIYWGYTEAFF; cdr3_nt: TGTGCCAGCAGGATTTATTGGGGTTACACTGAAGCTTTCTTT; v_call: TRBV13; d_call: .; clone_size: .; j_call: TRBJ1-1
cdr3_aa: CASSIVVGGYTF; cdr3_nt: TGTGCCAGTAGTATAGTCGTCGGTGGCTACACCTTC; v_call: TRBV19; d_call: .; clone_size: .; j_call: TRBJ1-2